Following are 14 T cell receptor beta chains from one sample sequenced in a study of tumor-infiltrating lymphocytes in localized non-small cell lung cancer. Using immunoSEQ multiplex PCR, the repertoire was profiled, and TCRdb retains in-frame clones only, with some absent. The top ten clones hold around 9.6% of a sample with around 9,600 clones, 70% to 85% of them seen once. The specimen was lung tumor tissue. The receptors come from a human donor with non-small cell lung cancer.

This chain connects TRBV11-2 to TRBJ1-3; perhaps TRBD1 as D (5 bases). Germline CDR1 and CDR2: SGHAT and FQNNGV. This CDR3 comprises 14 residues. With 4 bases removed from V and 0 bases from J, the gap between germline ends came to 7 bases. The CDR3 loop is CASSSRDSGNTIYF. The DNA for the CDR3 is TGTGCCAGCAGCTCCAGGGACTCTGGAAACACCATATATTTT.

This chain joins TRBV15 and TRBJ2-1; tentatively, D is TRBD1 (7 bases). Trimming left V 2 bases short and J 4 bases short, with 15 bases between. Germline-derived CDR1 and CDR2 are LNHNV and YYDKDF (reference sequence). CDR3 length equals 16 residues. CDR3: CATSRWTGGDYNEQFF. The CDR3 coding sequence is TGTGCCACCAGCAGATGGACAGGCGGGGATTACAATGAGCAGTTCTTC.

This clone was counted a few times. This chain uses TRBV19 with TRBJ2-5; 7 nucleotides align to TRBD2. The CDR3 has 15 residues. CDR1 and CDR2 (germline): LNHDA, SQIVND (reference sequence). V was clipped by 2 bases and J by 4 bases; unmatched bases: 7. The CDR3 protein is CASSILGLPRETQYF. The CDR3 DNA reads TGTGCCAGTAGTATATTGGGACTACCTCGAGAGACCCAGTACTTC.

J is TRBJ2-1 and V is TRBV27; D is undetermined. The length of the CDR3 is 14 residues. The germline CDR1 and CDR2 sequences are MNHEY and SMNVEV (reference sequence). V was cut by 2 bases and J by 8 bases, with 13 bases left in between. The CDR3 DNA follows: TGTGCCAGCAGTTTAATGGGCAGTGGGGATGAGCAGTTCTTC. Its protein is CASSLMGSGDEQFF.

A few counts support this clone. J is TRBJ2-2 and V is TRBV7-9; 7 positions match TRBD2. J lost 7 bases, V lost 5 bases, and 10 bases had no gene match. The CDR3 is 15 residues long. Germline V CDR1 and CDR2: SEHNR, FQNEAQ (reference sequence). As DNA, the CDR3 is TGTGCCAGCAGCGCCGCCGGGACTAAGGTCGGGGAGCTGTTTTTT. It is translated as CASSAAGTKVGELFF.

In its sample, this clone was seen a few times. V is TRBV27 and J is TRBJ2-1, with TRBD2 matching over 14 bases. CDR1 and CDR2 (germline): MNHEY, SMNVEV (reference sequence). V lost 5 bases and J lost 2; bases outside the gene matches: 8. The CDR3 has 18 residues. CDR3 amino acids: CASSPGLAGDRPYNEQFF. The CDR3 nucleotides are TGTGCCAGCAGTCCGGGACTAGCGGGAGACCGACCCTACAATGAGCAGTTCTTC.

This clone came up once. The chain couples TRBV6-6 to TRBJ2-7; 10 nucleotides line up with TRBD1. Looked up from germline, CDR1 is MNHNY and CDR2 is SVGAGI (reference sequence). The CDR3 runs 14 residues. Unmatched junction bases numbered 6, after V lost 6 bases and J lost 4 bases. CDR3 DNA sequence: TGTGCCAGCAGGGGACCGGGACAGGGGTACGAGCAGTACTTC. It yields the protein CASRGPGQGYEQYF.

The chain combines TRBV6-1 with TRBJ2-1; 10 nucleotides align to TRBD2. Germline V gene lookup returns CDR1 MNHNS and CDR2 SASEGT. This CDR3 contains 17 residues. V lost 4 bases to trimming and J lost 5 bases; unmatched junction nucleotides: 11. The CDR3 is CASSVPTWTSGNNEQFF. DNA for the CDR3: TGTGCCAGCAGTGTACCGACATGGACTAGCGGAAACAATGAGCAGTTCTTC.

The chain links TRBV19 to TRBJ1-1; possibly TRBD1 for D (6 bases). This CDR3 has 19 amino acids. Germline CDR1 reads LNHDA; CDR2 reads SQIVND (reference sequence). Trimming shortened V by 8 bases and J by 0 bases, and 28 bases separated the two germline ends. The CDR3 sequence: CASLLGAQTEVRMNTEAFF. The DNA of the CDR3 is TGTGCCAGTCTTCTGGGGGCGCAGACAGAAGTTCGCATGAACACTGAAGCTTTCTTT.

This chain uses TRBV6-1 with TRBJ2-3; D gene ambiguous. Per germline, CDR1 MNHNS and CDR2 SASEGT. The ends were cut back, 7 bases at V and 6 bases at J, with 8 bases in the middle. The length of the CDR3 is 11 residues. The CDR3 coding sequence is TGTGCCAGCATGGAATGGGATACGCAGTATTTT. Its translation: CASMEWDTQYF.

The gene calls are TRBV6-1 and TRBJ2-6, with a tentative D call TRBD1 (6 bases). The CDR3 contains 17 residues. Trimming stripped 4 bases from V and 2 bases from J, with 15 bases between. Germline V gene data show CDR1 as MNHNS and CDR2 as SASEGT. The chain's CDR3 is CASSGKIGQTGANVLTF. The CDR3 bases are TGTGCCAGCAGTGGGAAGATTGGACAGACTGGGGCCAACGTCCTGACTTTC.

The DNA of the CDR3 is TGTGCCGCATCCCCCGCCCGGACAGGGAGCAATCAGCCCCAGCATTTT. As protein: CAASPARTGSNQPQHF. This rearrangement joins TRBV30 to TRBJ1-5; 8 bases map to TRBD1. CDR3 length: 16 amino acids. V lost 8 bases and J lost 1; bases outside the gene matches: 13. Per germline, CDR1 GTSNPN and CDR2 SVGIG (reference sequence).

The rearrangement uses TRBV5-6 and TRBJ1-2; D ambiguous. V lost 0 bases to trimming and J lost 8 bases, with 14 bases between them. Germline V gene lookup returns CDR1 SGHDT and CDR2 YYEEEE. This CDR3 has 14 amino acids. The CDR3 region has the DNA TGTGCCAGCAGCTTGGCGGGCAGGTCTCAGGGCTACACCTTC. Protein sequence: CASSLAGRSQGYTF.

This clone has only one observation. The chain recombines TRBV4-2 with TRBJ2-2; D unresolved. V was shortened by 4 bases and J by 3 bases, with 15 bases between the two germline ends. CDR3 length: 16 residues. Germline values: CDR1 LGHNA, CDR2 YNFKEQ. CDR3 DNA sequence: TGTGCCAGCAGCCTGGGATCTGGAACTTACACCGGGGAGCTGTTTTTT. Translating gives CASSLGSGTYTGELFF.